The next 7 T cell receptor beta chains were all read from a single sample in a study of T cell responses to AZD1222 COVID-19 vaccine. Only in-frame clones appear in the TCRdb table, and some are missing; sequencing was by immunoSEQ multiplex PCR. The data contain under 150,000 clones, over 85% of them singletons. This sample comprised peripheral blood, obtained 28 days after the second AZD1222 dose. The origin of the receptors is an adult who received the AZD1222 COVID-19 vaccine.

This chain uses TRBV12-3 or TRBV12-4 with TRBJ1-1; the D is unclear. This CDR3 is built from 13 residues. With 3 bases removed from V and 3 bases from J, the gap between germline ends came to 8 bases. CDR3 DNA: TGTGCCAGCAGTTTGCCTTGGGACACTGAAGCTTTCTTT. It yields the protein CASSLPWDTEAFF.

The CDR3 here is CASSQTSGTYNEQFF. CDR3 DNA: TGTGCCAGCAGCCAAACTAGCGGGACATACAATGAGCAGTTCTTC. This chain connects TRBV11-2 to TRBJ2-1; 10 bases line up with TRBD2. CDR3 size: 15 residues. V shed 5 bases and J 4 bases; nucleotides not matched to a gene: 5. Germline V gene lookup returns CDR1 SGHAT and CDR2 FQNNGV.

V usage is TRBV19 and J usage is TRBJ1-1; D perhaps matches TRBD1 (6 bases). This CDR3 has 15 residues. CDR1 and CDR2 from the germline V gene are LNHDA and SQIVND (reference sequence). Trimming left V 5 bases short and J 1 base short, with 14 bases between. Here the CDR3 DNA reads TGTGCCAGTAGTTACGGGGGCGAGGGGAACACTGAAGCTTTCTTT. It specifies CASSYGGEGNTEAFF. The variable domain in full, completed from reference TRBV19 and TRBJ1-1, reads DGGITQSPKYLFRKEGQNVTLSCEQNLNHDAMYWYRQDPGQGLRLIYYSQIVNDFQKGDIAEGYSVSREKKESFPLTVTSAQKNPTAFYLCASSYGGEGNTEAFFGQGTRLTVV.

This clone was seen a few times. This chain links TRBV30 with TRBJ1-4; possibly TRBD1 for D (5 bases). V was cut by 2 bases and J by 8 bases, with 15 bases left in between. Germline loops: CDR1 GTSNPN, CDR2 SVGIG (reference sequence). The CDR3 is 14 residues long. CDR3 in DNA: TGTGCCTGGAGTTTCGGAGGGGAGAGCGAAAAACTGTTTTTT. Residues: CAWSFGGESEKLFF.

The chain links TRBV2 to TRBJ1-5, with D perhaps TRBD1 (6 bases). The ends were cut back, 5 bases at V and 3 bases at J, with 17 bases in the middle. CDR1 and CDR2 (germline): SNHLY, FYNNEI. This CDR3 spans 16 amino acids. The CDR3, as DNA: TGTGCCAGCAGTTCTACGACAGGTCCCTACAATCAGCCCCAGCATTTT. It encodes CASSSTTGPYNQPQHF.

The V and J genes are TRBV5-1 and TRBJ1-4, with 12 positions matching TRBD1. V lost 4 bases to trimming and J lost 7 bases; unmatched junction nucleotides: 11. From germline, CDR1 is SGHRS and CDR2 YFSETQ. The CDR3 contains 17 residues. As DNA, the CDR3 is TGCGCCAGCAGCGTGACCGGGACAGGGGGCTCAGGTGAAAAACTGTTTTTT. This codes for CASSVTGTGGSGEKLFF.

The rearrangement links TRBV5-6 to TRBJ1-1; 7 bases map to TRBD1. The CDR3 runs to 14 residues. Trimming removed 3 bases from V and 4 bases from J; junction bases left unmatched: 6. Looked up from germline, CDR1 is SGHDT and CDR2 is YYEEEE. CDR3 residues: CASSWGQSGTEAFF. The CDR3 nucleotides are TGTGCCAGCAGCTGGGGACAGTCTGGCACTGAAGCTTTCTTT.